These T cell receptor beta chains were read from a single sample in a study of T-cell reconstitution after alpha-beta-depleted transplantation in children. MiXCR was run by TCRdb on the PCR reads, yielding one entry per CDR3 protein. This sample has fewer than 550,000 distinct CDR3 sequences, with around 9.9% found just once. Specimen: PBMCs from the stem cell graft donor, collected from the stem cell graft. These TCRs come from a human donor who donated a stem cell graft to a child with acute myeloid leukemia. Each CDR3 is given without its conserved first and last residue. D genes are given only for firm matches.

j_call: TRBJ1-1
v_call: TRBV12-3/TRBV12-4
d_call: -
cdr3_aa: ASSFRGATEAF

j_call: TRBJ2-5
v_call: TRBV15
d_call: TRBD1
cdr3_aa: ATSGKTGGGETQY

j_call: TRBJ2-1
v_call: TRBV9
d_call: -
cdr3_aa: ASTTNEAGHNEQF

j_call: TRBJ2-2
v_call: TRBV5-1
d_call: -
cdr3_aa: ASSSGTHNTGELF

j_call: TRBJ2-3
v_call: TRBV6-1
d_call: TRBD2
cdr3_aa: ASSLRAAGGGADTQY

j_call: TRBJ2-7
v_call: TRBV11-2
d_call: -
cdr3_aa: ASSSVLQGGNYEQY

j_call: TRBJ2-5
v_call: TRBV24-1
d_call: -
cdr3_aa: ATSDGNQETQY

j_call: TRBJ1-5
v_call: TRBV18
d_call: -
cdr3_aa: ASSIRDNQPQH

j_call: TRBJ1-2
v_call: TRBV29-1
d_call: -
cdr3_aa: SVEWLREGYGYT

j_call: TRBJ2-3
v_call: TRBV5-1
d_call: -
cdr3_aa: ASSPSARDRDTQY